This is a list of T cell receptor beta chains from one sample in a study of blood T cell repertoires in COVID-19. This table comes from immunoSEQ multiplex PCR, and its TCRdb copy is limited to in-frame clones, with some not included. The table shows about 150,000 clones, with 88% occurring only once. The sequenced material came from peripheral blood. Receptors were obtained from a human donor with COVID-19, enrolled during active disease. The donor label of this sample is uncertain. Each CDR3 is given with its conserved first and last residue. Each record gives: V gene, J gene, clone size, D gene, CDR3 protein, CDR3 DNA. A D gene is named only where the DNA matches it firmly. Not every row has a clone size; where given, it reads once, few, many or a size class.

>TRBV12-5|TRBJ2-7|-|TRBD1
CASGSPSQGVYEQYF
TGTGCTAGTGGTTCCCCAAGTCAGGGGGTCTACGAGCAGTACTTC
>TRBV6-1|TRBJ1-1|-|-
CASSEDQGALNTEAFF
TGTGCCAGCAGTGAAGATCAGGGCGCATTAAACACTGAAGCTTTCTTT
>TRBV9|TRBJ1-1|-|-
CASSRNPRDMNTEAFF
TGTGCCAGCAGCCGCAACCCTCGAGACATGAACACTGAAGCTTTCTTT
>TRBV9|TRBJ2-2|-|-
CASSFTQVSTGELFF
TGTGCCAGCAGCTTCACTCAGGTTTCCACCGGGGAGCTGTTTTTT
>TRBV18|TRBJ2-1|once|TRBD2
CASSPRSGGASNEQFF
TGTGCCAGCTCACCACGTAGCGGGGGGGCCTCCAATGAGCAGTTCTTC
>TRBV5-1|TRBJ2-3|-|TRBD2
CASSRGLAGGVSTDTQYF
TGCGCCAGCAGCCGAGGACTAGCGGGGGGGGTTAGCACAGATACGCAGTATTTT
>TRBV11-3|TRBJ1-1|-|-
CASSPRFGGFTEAFF
TGTGCCAGCAGCCCCAGGTTCGGGGGGTTCACTGAAGCTTTCTTT
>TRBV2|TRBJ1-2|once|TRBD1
CASGSGQSYGYTF
TGTGCCAGCGGCTCGGGACAGAGCTATGGCTACACCTTC
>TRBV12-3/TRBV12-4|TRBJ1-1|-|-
CASSLASGTEAFF
TGTGCCAGCAGTTTAGCCTCGGGGACTGAAGCTTTCTTT
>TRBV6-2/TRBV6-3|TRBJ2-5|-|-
CASSYSWGRGETQYF
TGTGCCAGCAGTTACTCCTGGGGGCGCGGGGAGACCCAGTACTTC
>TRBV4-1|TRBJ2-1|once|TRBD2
CASSLRLAGDLNEQFF
TGCGCCAGCAGCCTTCGACTAGCGGGAGACCTCAATGAGCAGTTCTTC
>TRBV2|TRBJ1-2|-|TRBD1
CASSEGRQGSRYGYTF
TGTGCCAGCAGTGAGGGAAGACAGGGGAGTCGCTATGGCTACACCTTC
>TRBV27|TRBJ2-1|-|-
CASSFPGTLNEQFF
TGTGCCAGCAGTTTTCCTGGGACTCTCAATGAGCAGTTCTTC
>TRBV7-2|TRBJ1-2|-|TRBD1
CASSPGTVGGYTF
TGTGCCAGCAGCCCCGGGACAGTTGGTGGCTACACCTTC
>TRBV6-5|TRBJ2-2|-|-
CASSYNAGNTGELFF
TGTGCCAGCAGTTACAACGCGGGGAACACCGGGGAGCTGTTTTTT
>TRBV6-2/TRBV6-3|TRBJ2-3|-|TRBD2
CASSPGLEADTQYF
TGTGCCAGCAGCCCGGGACTAGAGGCAGATACGCAGTATTTT
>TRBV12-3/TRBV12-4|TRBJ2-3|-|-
CASSYLGGDTQYF
TGTGCCAGCAGTTACCTGGGGGGAGATACGCAGTATTTT
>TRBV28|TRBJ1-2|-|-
CASSSRTENYGYTF
TGTGCCAGCAGTTCCAGGACAGAGAACTATGGCTACACCTTC
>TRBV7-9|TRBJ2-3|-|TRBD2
CASRPRGRSTDTQYF
TGTGCCAGCCGCCCGCGGGGGAGGTCAACAGATACGCAGTATTTT
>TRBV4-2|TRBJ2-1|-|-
CASSQAQGWDEQFF
TGTGCCAGCAGCCAAGCACAGGGCTGGGATGAGCAGTTCTTC
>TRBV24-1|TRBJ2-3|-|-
CATSDLFQDTDTQYF
TGTGCCACCAGTGATTTGTTCCAGGACACAGATACGCAGTATTTT
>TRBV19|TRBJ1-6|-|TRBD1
CASSLRTGRNSPLHF
TGTGCCAGTAGTTTGCGGACAGGTCGTAATTCACCCCTCCACTTT
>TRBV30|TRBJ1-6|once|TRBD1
CAWRARGWDSPLHF
TGTGCCTGGCGGGCCAGGGGGTGGGATTCACCCCTCCACTTT
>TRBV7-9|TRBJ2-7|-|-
CASSSSSWSSYEQYF
TGTGCCAGCAGCTCGAGTAGCTGGAGCTCCTACGAGCAGTACTTC
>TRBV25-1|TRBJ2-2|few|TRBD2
CASSEVDGRTGELFF
TGTGCCAGCAGTGAAGTAGACGGGAGGACCGGGGAGCTGTTTTTT
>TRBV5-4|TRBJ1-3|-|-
CASSLTEGGGTGNTIYF
TGTGCCAGCAGCCTCACCGAGGGGGGGGGAACTGGAAACACCATATATTTT
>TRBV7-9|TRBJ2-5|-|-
CASSPPAGALVAQYF
TGTGCCAGCAGCCCCCCCGCAGGGGCCCTAGTGGCCCAGTACTTC
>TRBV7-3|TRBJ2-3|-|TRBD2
CASSSSGGGAYTQYF
TGTGCCAGCAGCTCCTCCGGCGGGGGGGCTTATACGCAGTATTTT
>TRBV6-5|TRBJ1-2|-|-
CASTGRGGNGYTF
TGTGCCAGCACCGGTAGGGGTGGTAATGGCTACACCTTC
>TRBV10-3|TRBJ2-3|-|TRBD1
CAIGQGASDTQYF
TGTGCCATCGGGCAGGGGGCGTCAGATACGCAGTATTTT
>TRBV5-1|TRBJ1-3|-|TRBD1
CASSLSDRVGNTIYF
TGCGCCAGCAGCTTGTCGGACAGGGTAGGAAACACCATATATTTT
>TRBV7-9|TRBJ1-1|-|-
CASSLARGSTEAFF
TGTGCCAGCAGCTTAGCCAGGGGAAGCACTGAAGCTTTCTTT
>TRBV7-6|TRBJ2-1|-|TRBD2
CASSLALGSGGVHNEQFF
TGTGCCAGCAGCTTAGCTTTGGGTAGCGGGGGGGTTCACAATGAGCAGTTCTTC
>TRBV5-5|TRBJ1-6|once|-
CASSGGGPYNSPLHF
TGTGCCAGCAGCGGAGGAGGCCCTTATAATTCACCCCTCCACTTT
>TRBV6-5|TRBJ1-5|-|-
CASSRTYNQPQHF
TGTGCCAGCAGTAGGACTTACAATCAGCCCCAGCATTTT
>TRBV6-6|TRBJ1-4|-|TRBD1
CASRTGVALNEKLFF
TGTGCCAGCAGGACAGGGGTGGCCTTGAATGAAAAACTGTTTTTT
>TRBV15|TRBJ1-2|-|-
CATSRDVAPSGGYTF
TGTGCCACCAGCAGAGATGTGGCCCCTTCGGGTGGCTACACCTTC
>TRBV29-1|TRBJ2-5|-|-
CSVGLRGETQYF
TGCAGCGTGGGACTTCGGGGGGAGACCCAGTACTTC
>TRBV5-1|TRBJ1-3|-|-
CASSPDRQSSGNTIYF
TGCGCCAGCAGCCCGGACAGACAAAGCTCTGGAAACACCATATATTTT
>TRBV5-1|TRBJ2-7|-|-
CASSLQEGNEQYF
TGCGCCAGCAGCCTCCAAGAGGGCAACGAGCAGTACTTC
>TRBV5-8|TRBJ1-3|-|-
CAGKHRSSGNTIYF
TGTGCCGGCAAACACCGATCCTCTGGAAACACCATATATTTT
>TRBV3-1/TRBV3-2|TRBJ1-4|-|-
CASSQATGTSSEKLFF
TGTGCCAGCAGCCAAGCTACCGGGACAAGTAGTGAAAAACTGTTTTTT
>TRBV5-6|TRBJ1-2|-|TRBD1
CASSLPVGQGAGYTF
TGTGCCAGCAGCCTACCGGTGGGACAGGGGGCTGGCTACACCTTC
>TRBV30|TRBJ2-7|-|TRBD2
CALTGLAGHYEQYF
TGTGCCTTAACTGGGCTAGCGGGCCACTACGAGCAGTACTTC
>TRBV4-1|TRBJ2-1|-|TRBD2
CASSLSQKRGGHNEQFF
TGCGCCAGCAGCCTAAGTCAAAAGCGGGGGGGCCATAATGAGCAGTTCTTC
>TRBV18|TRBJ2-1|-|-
CASSPTENEQFF
TGTGCCAGCTCTCCAACGGAGAATGAGCAGTTCTTC
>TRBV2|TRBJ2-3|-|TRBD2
CASSRRGSGRARDTQYF
TGTGCCAGCAGCCGTCGGGGTAGCGGGAGGGCCCGAGATACGCAGTATTTT
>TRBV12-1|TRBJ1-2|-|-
CASSPVPGQVWGYGYTF
TGTGCCAGCAGCCCGGTCCCGGGACAGGTGTGGGGCTATGGCTACACCTTC
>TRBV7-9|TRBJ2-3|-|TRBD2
CASSSRLAGGRLSKDTQYF
TGTGCCAGCAGCTCTCGACTAGCGGGGGGGCGTTTGTCAAAAGATACGCAGTATTTT
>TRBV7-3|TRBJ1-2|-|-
CASSPGVGYSNYGYTF
TGTGCCAGCAGCCCCGGGGTGGGCTACTCTAACTATGGCTACACCTTC
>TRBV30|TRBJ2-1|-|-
CASTSGGSSYNEQFF
TGTGCCTCGACTAGTGGAGGGAGCTCCTACAATGAGCAGTTCTTC
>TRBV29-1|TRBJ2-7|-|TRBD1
CSAGQGAVEQYF
TGCAGCGCTGGACAGGGGGCCGTCGAGCAGTACTTC
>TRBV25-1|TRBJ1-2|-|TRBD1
CASSEGTGGTYGYTF
TGTGCCAGCAGTGAAGGGACAGGGGGAACCTATGGCTACACCTTC
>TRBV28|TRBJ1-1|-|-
CASSFQGGTEAFF
TGTGCCAGCAGTTTCCAGGGAGGGACTGAAGCTTTCTTT
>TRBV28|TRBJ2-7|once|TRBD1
CASRTRDRGVDEQYF
TGTGCCAGCAGAACCCGAGACAGGGGTGTAGACGAGCAGTACTTC
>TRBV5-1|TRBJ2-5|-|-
CASSVQETQYF
TGCGCCAGCAGCGTACAAGAGACCCAGTACTTC
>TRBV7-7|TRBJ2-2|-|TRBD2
CASSPRRGGGANTGELFF
TGTGCCAGCAGCCCCCGCCGTGGCGGGGGAGCGAACACCGGGGAGCTGTTTTTT